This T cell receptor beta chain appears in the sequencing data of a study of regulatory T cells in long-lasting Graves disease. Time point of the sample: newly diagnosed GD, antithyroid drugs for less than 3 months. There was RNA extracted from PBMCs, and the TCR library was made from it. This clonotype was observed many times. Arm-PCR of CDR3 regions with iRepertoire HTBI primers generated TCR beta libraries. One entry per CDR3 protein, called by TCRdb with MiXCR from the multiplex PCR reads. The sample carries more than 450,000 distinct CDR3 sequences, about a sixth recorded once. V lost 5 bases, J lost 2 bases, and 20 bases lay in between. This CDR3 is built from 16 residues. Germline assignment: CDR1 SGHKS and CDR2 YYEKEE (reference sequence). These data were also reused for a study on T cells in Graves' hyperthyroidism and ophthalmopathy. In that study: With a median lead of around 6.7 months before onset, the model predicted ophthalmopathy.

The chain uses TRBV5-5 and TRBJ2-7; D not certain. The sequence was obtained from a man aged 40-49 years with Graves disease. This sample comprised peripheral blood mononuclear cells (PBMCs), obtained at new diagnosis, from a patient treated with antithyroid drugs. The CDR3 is CASSNGPDPVTYEQYF. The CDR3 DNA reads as TGTGCCAGCAGTAACGGACCGGACCCCGTTACCTACGAGCAGTACTTC. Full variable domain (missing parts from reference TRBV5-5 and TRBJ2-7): DAGVTQSPTHLIKTRGQQVTLRCSPISGHKSVSWYQQVLGQGPQFIFQYYEKEERGRGNFPDRFSARQFPNYSSELNVNALLLGDSALYLCASSNGPDPVTYEQYFGPGTRLTVT.